The 24 T cell receptor beta chains below come from one sample, sequenced in a study of blood T cells in healthy people across ages. It was with a sample-barcoded 5' primer and a J-beta primer mix that a second PCR of roughly 7 to 12 cycles was run. TCRdb reprocessed the 5' RACE reads with MiXCR, giving one entry per CDR3 protein. This table has approximately 700,000 distinct CDR3 sequences, around 32% appearing once. Sequencing was performed on blood. All receptors come from a woman of 80 years or more in good health.

Regarding this clonotype: A much larger clone lies one base from this, so it may be a read error. The rearrangement links TRBV5-1 to TRBJ1-1; D remains unclear. The germline V gene has CDR1 SGHRS and CDR2 YFSETQ. The CDR3 runs to 14 residues. In DNA, the CDR3 is TGCGCCAGCGGCTTGGTGGTCTCCAACACTGAAGCTTTCTTT. Amino acids: CASGLVVSNTEAFF.

This clonotype was picked up many times. V usage is TRBV21-1 and J usage is TRBJ2-7; the table's D gene call, TRBD1, was not cross checked with the DNA. TRBV21-1 is an annotated pseudogene. The CDR3 loop spans 14 amino acids. CDR3 bases: TGTGCCAGCAGCACACGGGACAGGGTACGAGAACAGTACTTC. This codes for CASSTRDRVREQYF.

This clonotype was counted many times. V is TRBV7-2 and J is TRBJ1-1, with D maybe TRBD1 (5 bases). V dropped 2 bases and J dropped 6 bases, with 13 bases sitting between them. This CDR3 has 14 residues. Germline CDR1 is SGHTA and CDR2 is FQGNSA. The chain's CDR3 is CASSLYGGNAEAFF. CDR3 sequence (DNA): TGTGCCAGCAGCTTATACGGGGGTAACGCTGAAGCTTTCTTT. Using reference TRBV7-2 and TRBJ1-1 for the parts outside the CDR3, the full variable domain is GAGVSQSPSNKVTEKGKDVELRCDPISGHTALYWYRQSLGQGLEFLIYFQGNSAPDKSGLPSDRFSAERTGGSVSTLTIQRTQQEDSAVYLCASSLYGGNAEAFFGQGTRLTVV.

This clonotype was seen at least ten times. The chain employs TRBV20-1 and TRBJ2-1, with a weak D call TRBD2 (5 bases). Germline V gene sequence: CDR1 DFQATT, CDR2 SNEGSKA (reference sequence). Trimming shortened V by 7 bases and J by 3 bases, and 16 bases separated the two germline ends. The CDR3 consists of 14 residues. This chain's CDR3 is CSVQSGLRYNEQFF. CDR3 nucleotide sequence: TGCAGTGTCCAGTCCGGACTCCGCTACAATGAGCAGTTCTTC.

Ten or more counts support this clonotype. V usage is TRBV20-1 and J usage is TRBJ2-1; 9 bases align to TRBD1. CDR1 and CDR2 (germline): DFQATT, SNEGSKA (reference sequence). The CDR3 spans 15 residues. The J segment lost 9 bases and the V segment lost 4 bases, leaving 13 bases of the junction unmatched. The CDR3 bases are TGCAGTGCTACGCCGCTACAGGGGGCTGATGGTGAGCAGTTCTTC. As protein: CSATPLQGADGEQFF.

This clonotype was seen repeatedly, ten times or more. The chain uses TRBV7-8 and TRBJ2-7; 9 bases match TRBD1. V trimming: 0 bases; J trimming: 6 bases; junction bases outside the gene matches: 3. Looked up from germline, CDR1 is SGHVS and CDR2 is FQNEAQ. This CDR3 comprises 14 residues. CDR3 sequence: CASSLAGQGFEQYF. The CDR3 DNA is TGTGCCAGCAGCTTAGCGGGACAGGGTTTCGAGCAGTACTTC.

Only a few counts were recorded for this clonotype. CDR3 sequence (DNA): TGCAGCGTTGGGGGGCGGGGGCCCAGCGCTGAAGCTTTCTTT. Translating it yields CSVGGRGPSAEAFF. V is TRBV29-1 and J is TRBJ1-1, with D possibly being TRBD1 (6 bases). Trimming took 4 bases from V and 6 from J, leaving 18 bases between them. The germline gives CDR1 SQVTM, CDR2 ANQGSEA. This CDR3 is 14 amino acids long.

This clonotype came up many times. The rearrangement links TRBV7-3 to TRBJ2-1; 7 bases agree with TRBD1. The CDR3 sequence is 15 residues long. V lost 4 bases and J lost 4; bases outside the gene matches: 7. CDR1 and CDR2 (germline): SGHTA, FQGTGA. The CDR3, as DNA: TGTGCCAGCAGCTCTTTCGGGACAGCTTACAATGAGCAGTTCTTC. Translation: CASSSFGTAYNEQFF.

This clonotype was seen repeatedly, ten times or more. CDR3 coding DNA: TGCAGCGCGCGGGGGGTCACAGATACGCAGTATTTT. This encodes CSARGVTDTQYF. The rearrangement links TRBV29-1 to TRBJ2-3; 8 positions match TRBD2. The CDR3 has 12 amino acids. With V trimmed by 7 bases and J by 2 bases, 2 bases remained unmatched. From germline, CDR1 is SQVTM and CDR2 ANQGSEA.

Ten or more counts support this clonotype. The gene calls are TRBV29-1 and TRBJ2-3, with 15 bases aligning to TRBD2. The CDR3 runs to 16 residues. Germline values: CDR1 SQVTM, CDR2 ANQGSEA. With 2 bases clipped from V and 4 bases from J, the junction kept 4 bases outside the gene matches. Written as DNA, the CDR3 is TGCAGCGTTGAACCCTGGACTAGCGGGGGGGCAGATACGCAGTATTTT. It specifies CSVEPWTSGGADTQYF.

This clonotype was observed many times. The chain uses TRBV20-1 and TRBJ2-1, with TRBD2 identical over 7 bases. Trimming removed 3 bases from V and 2 bases from J; junction bases left unmatched: 7. Germline CDR1 DFQATT, CDR2 SNEGSKA (reference sequence). This CDR3 region has 15 residues. The CDR3 DNA reads as TGCAGTGCTAGTTCGACTAGCCAAACCTACAATGAGCAGTTCTTC. It codes for CSASSTSQTYNEQFF.

Ten or more counts support this clonotype. V usage is TRBV3-1 and J usage is TRBJ1-2, with 8 nucleotides matching TRBD1. With 1 base clipped from V and 0 bases from J, the junction kept 1 base outside the gene matches. CDR3 length equals 15 residues. CDR1 LGHDT and CDR2 YNNKEL come from the germline V gene (reference sequence). As DNA, the CDR3 is TGTGCCAGCAGCCAAGGACAGGGGCCTAACTATGGCTACACCTTC. It yields the protein CASSQGQGPNYGYTF.

This clonotype came up a few times. A much larger clone differs by one base, so this may be a read error. This chain's CDR3 is CASSPGGGVRNEQSF. CDR3 DNA: TGTGCCAGCTCACCAGGAGGGGGGGTACGCAATGAGCAGTCCTTC. The gene calls are TRBV18 and TRBJ2-1, with D possibly TRBD2 on 7 matching bases. The CDR3 has 15 residues. Germline V gene sequence: CDR1 KGHSH, CDR2 LQKENI.

J is TRBJ2-5 and V is TRBV20-1, with TRBD1 as a possible D gene (6 bases). The CDR3 loop spans 15 amino acids. V was shortened by 0 bases and J by 1 base, with 12 bases between the two germline ends. Per the germline V gene, CDR1 is DFQATT and CDR2 is SNEGSKA (reference sequence). The CDR3 DNA sequence: TGCAGTGCTAGAGACATGAGGACAGCCCAAGAGACCCAGTACTTC. Its protein is CSARDMRTAQETQYF.

Points on this clonotype: One junction end does not reproduce the germline sequence, and a read error may be involved. The chain links TRBV28 to TRBJ1-5, with a weak D call TRBD1 (6 bases). The CDR3 spans 14 residues. CDR1 and CDR2 from the germline V gene are MDHEN and SYDVKM. The CDR3 is CAGRGGGPNQPQHF. CDR3 nucleotide sequence: TGTGCCGGCAGGGGTGGGGGGCCGAATCAGCCCCAGCATTTT.

With respect to this clonotype: No DNA is shown, since the ends of the CDR3 on it are uncertain; the CDR3 is the one TCRdb lists. The chain combines TRBV27 with TRBJ1-2; TRBD1 reflects the table's D call only, with no check against the DNA. Inclusive of both ends, the CDR3 amounts to 23 amino acids. The germline gives CDR1 MNHEY, CDR2 SMNVEV (reference sequence). The CDR3 is CASSFRDPYGYTFGSGTSYGYTF.

The chain carries TRBV7-3 and TRBJ1-6; 7 nucleotides line up with TRBD1. The CDR3 contains 19 residues. The V and J ends lost 0 bases and 10 bases, in that order; junction bases with no gene match: 18. CDR1 is SGHTA, CDR2 FQGTGA, per germline. The DNA for the CDR3 is TGTGCCAGCAGCTTAACGGGCCCCCCTGCAGGGGGTCAACGGTCACCCCTCCACTTT. Amino acid sequence: CASSLTGPPAGGQRSPLHF.

This clonotype occurred many times. The chain carries TRBV29-1 and TRBJ1-2; D might be TRBD1 (6 bases). Germline V lookup: CDR1 SQVTM, CDR2 ANQGSEA. Deletions cut 3 bases from V and 3 bases from J, with 14 bases between. This CDR3 has 14 amino acids. Here the CDR3 reads CSVDGVPGDYGYTF. In DNA, the CDR3 is TGCAGCGTTGACGGTGTGCCAGGGGACTATGGCTACACCTTC.

There are many counts of this clonotype. V usage is TRBV18 and J usage is TRBJ2-7; 8 bases line up with TRBD1. The CDR3 contains 14 residues. The V gene end was trimmed by 4 bases and the J gene end by 2 bases; junction bases not matched to a gene: 4. The germline gives CDR1 KGHSH, CDR2 LQKENI. The CDR3 DNA reads as TGTGCCAGCTCACGTGGGACAGGACCCTACGAGCAGTACTTC. Protein sequence: CASSRGTGPYEQYF.

The chain recombines TRBV3-1 with TRBJ1-1, with a possible D match to TRBD1 (6 bases). V lost 3 bases and J 6 bases, leaving 17 bases between the germline ends. Germline CDR1 and CDR2: LGHDT and YNNKEL (reference sequence). The CDR3 extends over 15 amino acids. The CDR3 loop reads CASSQGTSRLAEAFF. The CDR3 coding sequence is TGTGCCAGCAGCCAGGGGACATCCAGGTTAGCTGAAGCTTTCTTT.

The chain is built from TRBV5-5 and TRBJ2-2; D may be TRBD1 or TRBD2 (5 bases each). Germline V gene data show CDR1 as SGHKS and CDR2 as YYEKEE (reference sequence). CDR3 length: 15 amino acids. The ends were cut back, 2 bases at V and 4 bases at J, with 12 bases in the middle. The CDR3 DNA sequence: TGTGCCAGCAGCTTTGATGGGGCGGGCACCGGGGAGCTGTTTTTT. This sequence encodes CASSFDGAGTGELFF.

The table lists this clonotype with a few counts. CDR3: CAISAGRKNEKLFF. The DNA of the CDR3 is TGTGCCATCAGTGCAGGAAGAAAAAATGAAAAACTGTTTTTT. This chain uses TRBV10-3 with TRBJ1-4; D remains unclear. Trimming removed 4 bases from V and 5 bases from J, with 11 bases in between. Germline V CDR1 and CDR2: ENHRY, SYGVKD. CDR3 length: 14 amino acids.

This clonotype was seen repeatedly, ten times or more. The rearrangement links TRBV4-1 to TRBJ1-2; D not resolved. Germline V CDR1 and CDR2: MGHRA, YSYEKL. V was pared by 4 bases and J by 0 bases, with 6 bases between. The CDR3 length is 13 residues. CDR3 coding DNA: TGCGCCAGCAGCCCCTTGGCTAACTATGGCTACACCTTC. It encodes CASSPLANYGYTF.

In regard to this clonotype: This may arise from a read error, as a much more abundant clone is one base away. The V gene is TRBV5-1, the J gene TRBJ2-3; D is perhaps TRBD1 (6 bases). V was clipped by 7 bases and J by 4 bases, with 13 bases between them. The germline V gene has CDR1 SGHRS and CDR2 YFSETQ. The CDR3 loop spans 13 amino acids. CDR3 nucleotides: TGCGCCAGCGGCCCACAGGGATCAGATACGCAGTATTTT. This translates into CASGPQGSDTQYF. Full variable domain (outside the CDR3, taken from reference TRBV5-1 and TRBJ2-3): KAGVTQTPRYLIKTRGQQVTLSCSPISGHRSVSWYQQTPGQGLQFLFEYFSETQRNKGNFPGRFSGRQFSNSRSEMNVSTLELGDSALYLCASGPQGSDTQYFGPGTRLTVL.